The 5 T cell receptor beta chains in this list originate from one sample, sequenced in a study of blood T cell repertoires in COVID-19. Clones were read by immunoSEQ multiplex PCR, and TCRdb kept only the in-frame ones, dropping some. The sample includes 250,000 to 300,000 clones, 90% of them seen just once. Sequencing was performed on PBMCs or T cells enriched from blood (not recorded which). Every receptor here comes from a woman in her 30s who had recovered from COVID-19.

Only one count was recorded for this clone. This rearrangement joins TRBV5-1 to TRBJ1-1, with D possibly matching TRBD1 (5 bases). The germline V gene encodes CDR1 SGHRS and CDR2 YFSETQ. The CDR3 has 16 residues. Between the trimmed V and J ends, which lost 2 bases and 10 bases, there was a span of 24 bases. The CDR3 is CASSFSNPAAGLAAFF. CDR3 bases: TGCGCCAGCAGCTTCAGTAATCCCGCAGCAGGGTTGGCAGCTTTCTTT.

The V and J genes are TRBV5-6 and TRBJ1-1; TRBD1 might be the D (5 bases). Trimming removed 4 bases at V and 11 bases at J, with 24 bases between. In germline, CDR1 is SGHDT, CDR2 YYEEEE. There are 15 residues in the CDR3. CDR3 in DNA: TGTGCCAGCAGCCTCTTGGGGGAGGGAACTGCCAAGGCTTTCTTT. This codes for CASSLLGEGTAKAFF.

The chain carries TRBV11-2 and TRBJ2-1; the D is unclear. V was trimmed by 1 base and J by 8 bases, leaving 18 bases between them. The CDR3 is 16 amino acids. In germline, CDR1 is SGHAT, CDR2 FQNNGV. The CDR3, as DNA: TGTGCCAGCAGCTTAGGGCTTCGGGTTCTGGTGGATGAGCAGTTCTTC. It codes for CASSLGLRVLVDEQFF.

The chain has TRBV5-1 and TRBJ1-2, with 7 positions matching TRBD1. V shed 4 bases and J 8 bases; nucleotides not matched to a gene: 14. The CDR3 loop spans 15 amino acids. Looked up from germline, CDR1 is SGHRS and CDR2 is YFSETQ. For the CDR3, the DNA is TGCGCCAGCAGCGAGATGCGACAGGGCCACCCCGGCTACACCTTC. Residues: CASSEMRQGHPGYTF.

The V gene is TRBV27, the J gene TRBJ2-7, with 11 positions matching TRBD2. The junction had 4 bases not matched to a gene; V was cut back by 3 bases and J by 6 bases. This CDR3 is built from 14 residues. Germline CDR1 MNHEY, CDR2 SMNVEV (reference sequence). The CDR3 protein is CASSLVAGGGEQYF. In DNA, the CDR3 is TGTGCCAGCAGTTTGGTAGCGGGAGGGGGCGAGCAGTACTTC.